This T cell receptor beta chain is from a study of T cells after yellow fever vaccination. About the study: Each low-cell-number fraction was prepared by means of SMART-Seq v4 Ultra Low Input. The study, taken as a whole, reports: On re-exposure, the response was weaker but peaked faster, at day 5 versus 15.

The study made its TCR cDNA through 5'RACE template switching. That step introduced a universal primer site along with UMIs. In TCRdb, the 5' RACE reads were re-called with MiXCR into one record per CDR3 protein. The sample lists roughly 28,000 distinct CDR3 sequences; approximately 4.9% were seen once. V lost 4 bases, J lost 6 bases, and 10 bases stayed unmatched. This CDR3 spans 18 amino acids. Germline values: CDR1 LGHNA, CDR2 YNFKEQ. The sample here was PBMCs, either bulk or a sorted T-cell subset (CD4+, CD8+, memory, or dextramer-sorted; not recorded which), taken on the day of the yellow fever booster vaccination. The receptor was isolated from a man aged 18 to 35 who received the YFV17D yellow fever vaccine. This chain joins TRBV4-2 and TRBJ2-2; 14 bases map to TRBD2. The CDR3 loop reads CASSRKTSGGAYAGELFF. CDR3 in DNA: TGTGCCAGCAGCCGAAAGACTAGCGGGGGGGCCTATGCCGGGGAGCTGTTTTTT.